This T cell receptor beta chain was found in a study of T-cell memory formation after mild COVID-19. The germline CDR1 and CDR2 sequences are SGHTA and FQGNSA. Between the trimmed V and J ends, which lost 5 bases and 11 bases, there was a span of 15 bases. The CDR3 is 12 amino acids. TCRdb re-called the 5' RACE reads with MiXCR, one entry per CDR3 protein. The data contain around 450,000 distinct CDR3 sequences, 20% of them seen just once; the ten biggest clones take up approximately 8.4%. This clonotype was seen only a few times. What it binds is unknown. Study results and limitations: Clones contracting over day 15 to 85 were CD4/CD8 balanced, with later expanders leaning CD4+.

The V gene is TRBV7-2, the J gene TRBJ1-1; no clear D. Sequencing was performed on PBMCs or a T cell subset sorted from them (not recorded which). This receptor was taken from an adult woman who had mild COVID-19 (a few samples of this study predate the infection). Cell type and time point are not known. The CDR3: CASSPERVKAFF. The CDR3 DNA sequence: TGTGCCAGCAGCCCTGAACGAGTCAAGGCTTTCTTT.